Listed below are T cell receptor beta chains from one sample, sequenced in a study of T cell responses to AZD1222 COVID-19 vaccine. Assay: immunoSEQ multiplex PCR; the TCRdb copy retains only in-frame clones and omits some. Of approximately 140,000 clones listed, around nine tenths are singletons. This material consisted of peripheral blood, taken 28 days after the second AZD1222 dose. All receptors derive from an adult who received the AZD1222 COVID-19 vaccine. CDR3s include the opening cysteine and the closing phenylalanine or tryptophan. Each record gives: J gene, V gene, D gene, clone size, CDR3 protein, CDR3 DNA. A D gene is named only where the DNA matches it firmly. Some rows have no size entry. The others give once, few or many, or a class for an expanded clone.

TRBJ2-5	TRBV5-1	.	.	CASSLGLATETQYF	TGCGCCAGCAGCTTGGGTCTAGCCACAGAGACCCAGTACTTC
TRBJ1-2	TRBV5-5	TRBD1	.	CASSLTGTGAYGYTF	TGTGCCAGCAGCTTAACCGGGACAGGGGCCTATGGCTACACCTTC
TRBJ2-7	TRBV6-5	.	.	CASRQQPTTYEQYF	TGTGCCAGCCGTCAACAACCCACGACCTACGAGCAGTACTTC
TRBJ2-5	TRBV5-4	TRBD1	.	CASSLVAETGLETQYF	TGTGCCAGCAGCTTGGTTGCCGAGACAGGGCTCGAGACCCAGTACTTC
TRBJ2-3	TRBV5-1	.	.	CASSADSSITDTQYF	TGCGCCAGCAGCGCGGACAGCAGCATTACAGATACGCAGTATTTT
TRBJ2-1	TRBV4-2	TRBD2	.	CARGGPEQFF	TGTGCCCGGGGAGGGCCTGAGCAGTTCTTC
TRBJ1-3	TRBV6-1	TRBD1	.	CASSEAGTGAGNTIYF	TGTGCCAGCAGTGAAGCCGGGACAGGGGCTGGAAACACCATATATTTT
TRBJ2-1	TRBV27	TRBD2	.	CASSFQLAGVNEQFF	TGTGCCAGCAGTTTTCAGCTAGCGGGAGTCAATGAGCAGTTCTTC
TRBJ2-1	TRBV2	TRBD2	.	CASNGNSGSEQFF	TGTGCCAGCAACGGGAATAGCGGGAGTGAGCAGTTCTTC
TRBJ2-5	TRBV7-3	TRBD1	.	CASSSDRAQETQYF	TGTGCCAGCAGCTCAGACAGGGCCCAAGAGACCCAGTACTTC
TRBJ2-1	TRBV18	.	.	CASSPGTYNEQFF	TGTGCCAGCTCACCAGGGACTTACAATGAGCAGTTCTTC
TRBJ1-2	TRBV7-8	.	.	CASSFRIPGIEGYTF	TGTGCCAGCAGCTTTAGAATCCCAGGGATTGAGGGCTACACCTTC
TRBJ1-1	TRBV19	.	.	CASSPGGGPGTEAFF	TGTGCCAGTAGTCCAGGAGGGGGGCCGGGCACTGAAGCTTTCTTT
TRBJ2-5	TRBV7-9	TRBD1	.	CASSLGTGGETQYF	TGTGCCAGCAGCTTGGGGACAGGGGGAGAGACCCAGTACTTC
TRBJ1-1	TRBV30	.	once	CASSQVNTEAFF	TGTGCCTCATCACAAGTGAACACTGAAGCTTTCTTT
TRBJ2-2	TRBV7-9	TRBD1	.	CASTDLGQGYAGELFF	TGTGCCAGCACCGACTTGGGACAGGGGTACGCCGGGGAGCTGTTTTTT
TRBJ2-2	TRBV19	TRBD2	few	CASSISGSSTGELFF	TGTGCCAGTAGTATTAGCGGGAGTTCCACCGGGGAGCTGTTTTTT
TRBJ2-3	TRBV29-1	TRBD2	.	CSVPRRGSLRAFNTDTQYF	TGCAGCGTTCCTCGGCGGGGGAGCCTCCGGGCCTTTAACACAGATACGCAGTATTTT
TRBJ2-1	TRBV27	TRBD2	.	CASSISGGVYNEQFF	TGTGCCAGCAGTATTAGCGGGGGGGTCTACAATGAGCAGTTCTTC
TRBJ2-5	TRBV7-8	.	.	CASTPGGEETQYF	TGTGCCAGCACCCCCGGGGGAGAAGAGACCCAGTACTTC
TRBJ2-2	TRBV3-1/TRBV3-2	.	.	CASSQDLAAGELFF	TGTGCCAGCAGCCAAGATCTGGCCGCCGGGGAGCTGTTTTTT
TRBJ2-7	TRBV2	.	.	CASQLGDVSYEQYF	TGTGCCAGCCAGTTAGGGGACGTTTCCTACGAGCAGTACTTC
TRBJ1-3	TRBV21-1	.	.	CASVDTNSGNTIYF	TGTGCCAGTGTGGACACCAACTCTGGAAACACCATATATTTT
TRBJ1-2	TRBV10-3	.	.	CATDPGQAIYGYTF	TGTGCCACCGACCCGGGACAAGCGATCTATGGCTACACCTTC
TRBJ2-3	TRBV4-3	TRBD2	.	CASSRASGGRDTQYF	TGCGCCAGCAGCAGGGCTAGCGGGGGTAGGGATACGCAGTATTTT
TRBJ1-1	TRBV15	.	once	CATTPDLQNTEAFF	TGTGCCACCACCCCAGACCTACAGAACACTGAAGCTTTCTTT
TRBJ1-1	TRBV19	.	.	CASTDRSKKGAFF	TGTGCCAGTACCGACAGGTCTAAAAAGGGAGCTTTCTTT
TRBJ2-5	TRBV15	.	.	CATSRDQGETQYF	TGTGCCACCAGCAGAGATCAGGGGGAGACCCAGTACTTC
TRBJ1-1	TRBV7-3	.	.	CASSTGRVNTEAFF	TGTGCCAGCAGCACGGGACGGGTGAACACTGAAGCTTTCTTT
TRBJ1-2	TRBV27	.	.	CASSLVYGYTF	TGTGCCAGCAGTTTAGTCTATGGCTACACCTTC
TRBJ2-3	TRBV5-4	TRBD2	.	CASSPGTSGSFHTQYF	TGTGCCAGCAGCCCAGGGACTAGCGGGAGTTTCCATACGCAGTATTTT
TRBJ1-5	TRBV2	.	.	CASSERTQNQPQHF	TGTGCCAGCAGTGAAAGGACACAAAATCAGCCCCAGCATTTT
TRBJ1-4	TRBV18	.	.	CASSPIRDIREKLFF	TGTGCCAGCTCACCGATCCGGGACATCCGTGAAAAACTGTTTTTT
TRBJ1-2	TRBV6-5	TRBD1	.	CASRTGGKKYGYTF	TGTGCCAGCAGGACAGGGGGCAAAAAATATGGCTACACCTTC
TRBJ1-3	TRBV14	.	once	CASSPGNYGNTIYF	TGTGCCAGCAGCCCGGGGAATTATGGAAACACCATATATTTT
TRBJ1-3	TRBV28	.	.	CASSFTFSSGNTIYF	TGTGCCAGCAGTTTTACATTCAGCTCTGGAAACACCATATATTTT
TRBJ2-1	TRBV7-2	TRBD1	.	CASSFGTGGHNEQFF	TGTGCCAGCAGCTTCGGGACAGGGGGACACAATGAGCAGTTCTTC
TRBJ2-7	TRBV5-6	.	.	CASSLWGQTTYEQYF	TGTGCCAGCAGCTTGTGGGGGCAGACAACCTACGAGCAGTACTTC
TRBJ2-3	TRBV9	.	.	CASSVLGRGLQSDTQYF	TGTGCCAGCAGCGTCCTTGGGCGGGGGCTCCAATCAGATACGCAGTATTTT
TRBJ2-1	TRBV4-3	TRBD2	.	CASSQESSGEYNEQFF	TGCGCCAGCAGCCAAGAAAGTAGCGGGGAGTACAATGAGCAGTTCTTC
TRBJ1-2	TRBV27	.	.	CASSLESHGGYTF	TGTGCCAGCAGTTTAGAGAGCCATGGTGGCTACACCTTC
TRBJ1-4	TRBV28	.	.	CASSPGGGAANEKLFF	TGTGCCAGCAGCCCCGGCGGGGGGGCAGCTAATGAAAAACTGTTTTTT
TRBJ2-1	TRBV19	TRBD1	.	CASSSPTGASSKQFF	TGTGCCAGTAGTAGCCCCACAGGGGCGTCCTCAAAGCAGTTCTTC
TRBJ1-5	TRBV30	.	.	CAWSVPGDRFSNQPQHF	TGTGCCTGGAGTGTACCCGGGGACCGGTTTAGCAATCAGCCCCAGCATTTT
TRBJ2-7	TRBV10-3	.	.	CAIRRRIAEEPGESYEQYF	TGTGCCATCAGAAGGAGGATCGCGGAGGAGCCAGGAGAATCCTACGAGCAGTACTTC
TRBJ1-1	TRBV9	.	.	CASSAGPTNTEAFF	TGTGCCAGCAGCGCGGGACCCACGAACACTGAAGCTTTCTTT
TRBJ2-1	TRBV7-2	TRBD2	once	CASSYVAGDYNEQFF	TGTGCCAGCAGTTACGTAGCGGGAGATTACAATGAGCAGTTCTTC
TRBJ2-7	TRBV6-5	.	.	CASSSTGAGDYEQYF	TGTGCCAGCAGTTCCACGGGGGCGGGGGACTACGAGCAGTACTTC
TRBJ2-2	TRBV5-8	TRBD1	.	CASSFGDRTTGELFF	TGTGCCAGCAGCTTTGGGGACAGGACCACCGGGGAGCTGTTTTTT
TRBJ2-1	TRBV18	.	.	CASSPPVGVNSGEQFF	TGTGCCAGCTCACCACCGGTAGGGGTAAATTCTGGTGAGCAGTTCTTC
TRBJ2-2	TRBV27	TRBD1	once	CASRQGAGGELFF	TGTGCCTCCCGACAGGGGGCGGGCGGGGAGCTGTTTTTT
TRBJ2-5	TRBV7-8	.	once	CASSDGGLSQETQYF	TGTGCCAGCAGCGACGGAGGACTTTCCCAAGAGACCCAGTACTTC
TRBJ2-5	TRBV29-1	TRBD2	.	CSVEDLMLAGGETQYF	TGCAGCGTTGAAGATCTAATGCTAGCGGGAGGAGAGACCCAGTACTTC
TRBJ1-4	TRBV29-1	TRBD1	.	CSVSGTGDGKLFF	TGCAGCGTCTCCGGGACAGGGGACGGAAAACTGTTTTTT